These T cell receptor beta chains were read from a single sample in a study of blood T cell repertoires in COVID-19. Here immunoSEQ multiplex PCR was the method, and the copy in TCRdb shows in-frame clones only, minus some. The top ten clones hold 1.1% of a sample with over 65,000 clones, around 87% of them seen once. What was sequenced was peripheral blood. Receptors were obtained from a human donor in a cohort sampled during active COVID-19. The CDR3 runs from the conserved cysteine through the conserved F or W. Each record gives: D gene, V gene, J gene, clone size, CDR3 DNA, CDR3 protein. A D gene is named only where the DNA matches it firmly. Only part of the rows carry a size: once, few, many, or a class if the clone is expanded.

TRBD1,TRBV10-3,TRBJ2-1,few,TGTGCCATCAGTGAAGACAGGGGGCGTTACAATGAGCAGTTCTTC,CAISEDRGRYNEQFF
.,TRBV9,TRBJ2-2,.,TGTGCCAGCAGCGTAGCACAGGTTGGCACCGGGGAGCTGTTTTTT,CASSVAQVGTGELFF
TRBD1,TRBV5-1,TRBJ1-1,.,TGCGCCAGCAGCTTGGGACAGGGGTTGGGCACTGAAGCTTTCTTT,CASSLGQGLGTEAFF
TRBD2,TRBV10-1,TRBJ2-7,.,TGCGCCAGCAGTGAGGGACTAGCGGCCCCCTACGAGCAGTACTTC,CASSEGLAAPYEQYF
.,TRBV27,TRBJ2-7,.,TGTGCCAGCAGGCCATTAACTTTAAGCTCCTACGAGCAGTACTTC,CASRPLTLSSYEQYF
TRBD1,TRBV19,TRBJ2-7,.,TGTGCCAGTAGTACCGGGACAGGGTACTCCCACGAGCAGTACTTC,CASSTGTGYSHEQYF
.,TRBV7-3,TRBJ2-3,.,TGTGCCAGCAGCCTATCTCGAGGAGATACGCAGTATTTT,CASSLSRGDTQYF
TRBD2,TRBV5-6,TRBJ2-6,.,TGTGCCAGCAGCTTGGGACTAGCGGCCTTCGGGGGGGCCAACGTCCTGACTTTC,CASSLGLAAFGGANVLTF
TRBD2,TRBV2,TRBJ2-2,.,TGTGCCTCTACCGGGGCTAGCGGGAGGGCCGGGGAGCTGTTTTTT,CASTGASGRAGELFF
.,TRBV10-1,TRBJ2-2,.,TGCGCCAGCAGTGAGTCGCTAGCCGGGGAGCTGTTTTTT,CASSESLAGELFF
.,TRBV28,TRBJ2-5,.,TGTGCCAGCACCCCCCCCCACAGATACCAAGAGACCCAGTACTTC,CASTPPHRYQETQYF
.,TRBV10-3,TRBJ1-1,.,TGTGCCATCAGTGAAAAACCTGGGCCTTCGAACACTGAAGCTTTCTTT,CAISEKPGPSNTEAFF
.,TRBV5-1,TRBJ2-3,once,TGCGCCAGCAGCTTGAGCCGGAGCACAGATACGCAGTATTTT,CASSLSRSTDTQYF
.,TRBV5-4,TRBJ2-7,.,TGTGCCAGCAGCTTCCACAAGGCGGGTCTCTCCTACGAGCAGTACTTC,CASSFHKAGLSYEQYF
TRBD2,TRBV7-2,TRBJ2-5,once,TGTGCCAGCAGTTTAGCGGGAGCTCAAGAGACCCAGTACTTC,CASSLAGAQETQYF
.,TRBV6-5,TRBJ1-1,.,TGTGCCAGCAGTTCCCTACGTGACACTGAAGCTTTCTTT,CASSSLRDTEAFF
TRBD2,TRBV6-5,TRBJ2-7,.,TGTGCCAGCATGAAGCCTAGCGGGAACTACGAGCAGTACTTC,CASMKPSGNYEQYF
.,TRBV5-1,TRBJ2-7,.,TGCGCCAGCAGCCCACTGAGCGGGCGGGATTTCTCCTACGAGCAGTACTTC,CASSPLSGRDFSYEQYF
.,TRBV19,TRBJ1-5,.,TGTGCCACTTCGATCCGGGACACTAGCAATCAGCCCCAGCATTTT,CATSIRDTSNQPQHF
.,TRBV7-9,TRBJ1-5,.,TGTGCCAGCGGGGGGGAGGGCAATCAGCCCCAGCATTTT,CASGGEGNQPQHF
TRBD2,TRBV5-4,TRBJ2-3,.,TGTGCCAGCAGCTTCGGCGGCGGGAGTACAGATACGCAGTATTTT,CASSFGGGSTDTQYF
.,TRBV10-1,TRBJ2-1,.,TGCGCCAGCAGTGAAAGGCGGGATCTCAGGCAGTTCTTC,CASSERRDLRQFF
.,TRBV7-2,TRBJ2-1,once,TGTGCCAGCAGCTCCCCAACCTACAATGAGCAGTTCTTC,CASSSPTYNEQFF